Below, 19 T cell receptor beta chains from the same sample are listed, as sequenced in a study of PD-L1 blockade in urothelial cancer. Sequencing was performed with immunoSEQ multiplex PCR; in TCRdb, only in-frame clones are kept and a portion is missing. The sample consists of over 35,000 clones, roughly nine tenths of them appearing once. Time point indicated: pretreatment peripheral blood. Sequences were derived from PBMCs, sampled around atezolizumab (anti-PD-L1) treatment. The receptors here all came from a woman in her sixties or seventies with urothelial cancer.

The chain recombines TRBV28 with TRBJ2-1; the match to TRBD2 covers 8 bases. The V gene's germline CDR1 is MDHEN and CDR2 SYDVKM. The CDR3 extends over 21 amino acids. V dropped 5 bases and J dropped 0; count of bases not matched to a gene: 21. The DNA of the CDR3 is TGTGCCAGCAGTCATCCCGGTTTGGCTAGCGGGTTTTTGAGCTCCTACAATGAGCAGTTCTTC. Translating gives CASSHPGLASGFLSSYNEQFF.

The rearrangement uses TRBV5-1 and TRBJ1-3; 7 bases map to TRBD1. Unmatched junction bases numbered 7, after V lost 4 bases and J lost 0 bases. CDR1 is SGHRS and CDR2 is YFSETQ in the germline V gene. The CDR3 covers 16 residues. CDR3 coding DNA: TGCGCCAGCAGCGGCGGGACAGCACTCTCTGGAAACACCATATATTTT. Protein: CASSGGTALSGNTIYF.

The chain carries TRBV23-1 and TRBJ1-2, with D tentatively TRBD1 (5 bases). TRBV23-1 is marked as an open reading frame, function uncertain. V lost 10 bases and J 0 bases, leaving 24 bases between the germline ends. The CDR3 loop spans 17 amino acids. The chain's CDR3 is CAIHTGVPRPTNYGYTF. CDR3 nucleotide sequence: TGCGCCATCCACACAGGAGTGCCCCGCCCGACTAACTATGGCTACACCTTC.

This clone was observed a few times. V is TRBV25-1 and J is TRBJ2-5; 10 bases line up with TRBD2. The CDR3 runs 16 residues. V gave up 3 bases and J gave up 2 bases; unmatched junction bases: 6. In germline, CDR1 is MGHDK, CDR2 SYGVNS. CDR3 nucleotide sequence: TGTGCCAGCAGTGAGGGGAGCGGGAGGGAACAAGAGACCCAGTACTTC. Its translation is CASSEGSGREQETQYF.

The genes are TRBV27 and TRBJ2-3; maybe TRBD2 (5 bases). CDR1 is MNHEY and CDR2 is SMNVEV in the germline V gene (reference sequence). V was pared by 7 bases and J by 4 bases, with 15 bases between. This CDR3 has 14 amino acids. CDR3 residues: CASTLRGRADTQYF. In DNA, the CDR3 is TGTGCCAGCACCCTACGGGGTCGAGCAGATACGCAGTATTTT.

The J gene is TRBJ2-1, the V gene TRBV19, with D perhaps matching TRBD2 (5 bases). From germline, CDR1 is LNHDA and CDR2 SQIVND (reference sequence). CDR3 length equals 17 residues. V dropped 1 base and J dropped 0 bases, with 13 bases sitting between them. The CDR3 spells CASSIGGLGSSYNEQFF. The CDR3 region has the DNA TGTGCCAGTAGTATAGGTGGACTTGGGAGCTCCTACAATGAGCAGTTCTTC.

The genes are TRBV10-3 and TRBJ2-5; D gene ambiguous. V shed 1 base and J shed 0 bases, with 9 bases lying between them. This CDR3 has 15 amino acids. Germline lookup yields CDR1 ENHRY and CDR2 SYGVKD. CDR3 loop: CAISELVGYQETQYF. The CDR3 nucleotides read TGTGCCATCAGTGAGTTGGTGGGCTACCAAGAGACCCAGTACTTC.

The V and J genes are TRBV28 and TRBJ1-4; 9 nucleotides align to TRBD1. The V gene end was trimmed by 11 bases and the J gene end by 0 bases; junction bases not matched to a gene: 7. CDR1 is MDHEN, CDR2 SYDVKM, per germline. The CDR3 contains 15 residues. CDR3 in DNA: TGTGCCCTTGGGACAGGGAGTGCAACTAATGAAAAACTGTTTTTT. It encodes CALGTGSATNEKLFF.

The rearrangement uses TRBV19 and TRBJ2-2; no reliable D call. The germline gives CDR1 LNHDA, CDR2 SQIVND (reference sequence). The CDR3 covers 15 residues. The V gene lost 9 bases and the J gene lost 2 bases, with 16 bases spanning the gap. DNA of the CDR3: TGTGCCAGCGCAAGACCTACTATTAACACCGGGGAGCTGTTTTTT. Protein: CASARPTINTGELFF.

The rearrangement links TRBV5-6 to TRBJ2-5, with D perhaps matching TRBD1 (6 bases). CDR3 size: 16 residues. Germline CDR1 is SGHDT and CDR2 is YYEEEE. The V gene lost 3 bases and the J gene lost 0 bases, with 15 bases spanning the gap. The CDR3 DNA reads TGTGCCAGCAGCTCTACAGGGCTAGCATACCAAGAGACCCAGTACTTC. Its protein is CASSSTGLAYQETQYF.

The V and J genes are TRBV27 and TRBJ2-1, with D possibly being TRBD2 (6 bases). The germline V gene encodes CDR1 MNHEY and CDR2 SMNVEV (reference sequence). The CDR3 length is 14 residues. The V end lost 5 bases, the J end lost 4 bases, and 12 bases lay between the germline ends. The DNA for the CDR3 is TGTGCCAGCAGTCCCAGACTAGGATACAATGAGCAGTTCTTC. Its protein is CASSPRLGYNEQFF.

This chain connects TRBV28 to TRBJ2-7, with TRBD1 matching 9 bases. Germline-derived CDR1 and CDR2 are MDHEN and SYDVKM. J gave up 3 bases and V 6 bases, and 9 bases lay outside the gene matches. The length of the CDR3 is 15 residues. DNA of the CDR3: TGTGCCAGCAGGGCAACCGGGACAGGGCGCTACGAGCAGTACTTC. Translated, it gives CASRATGTGRYEQYF. The full variable domain, completed using reference TRBV28 and TRBJ2-7, is DVKVTQSSRYLVKRTGEKVFLECVQDMDHENMFWYRQDPGLGLRLIYFSYDVKMKEKGDIPEGYSVSREKKERFSLILESASTNQTSMYLCASRATGTGRYEQYFGPGTRLTVT.

This chain connects TRBV5-6 to TRBJ1-1, with D possibly TRBD1 on 6 matching bases. Looked up from germline, CDR1 is SGHDT and CDR2 is YYEEEE. This CDR3 is 14 amino acids long. Trimming took off 2 bases at V and 6 bases at J, with 14 bases between the two ends. The CDR3 spells CASSLNGGGSEAFF. DNA of the CDR3: TGTGCCAGCAGCTTAAATGGGGGGGGCTCTGAAGCTTTCTTT.

The chain carries TRBV4-2 and TRBJ1-2; unclear D gene. Germline CDR1 LGHNA, CDR2 YNFKEQ. The length of the CDR3 is 14 residues. V was cut by 1 base and J by 8 bases, with 14 bases left in between. CDR3 sequence reads: CASSQVGERLGYTF. Here the CDR3 DNA reads TGTGCCAGCAGCCAAGTAGGAGAGCGCTTAGGCTACACCTTC.

The V call is TRBV4-1, the J call TRBJ2-7, with TRBD2 matching over 10 bases. CDR1 and CDR2 from the germline V gene are MGHRA and YSYEKL. With V trimmed by 5 bases and J by 2 bases, 15 bases remained unmatched. The CDR3 spans 18 residues. CDR3 sequence reads: CASSYHSYPGTSAYEQYF. CDR3 in DNA: TGCGCCAGCAGCTACCATTCATACCCGGGGACTAGCGCCTACGAGCAGTACTTC.

The V call is TRBV5-1, the J call TRBJ2-3, with 7 nucleotides matching TRBD2. V lost 4 bases to trimming and J lost 5 bases; unmatched junction nucleotides: 10. The V gene's germline CDR1 is SGHRS and CDR2 YFSETQ. The CDR3 runs to 15 residues. CDR3 sequence reads: CASSVGVREQDTQYF. The CDR3 nucleotides read TGCGCCAGCAGCGTGGGTGTGCGGGAGCAAGATACGCAGTATTTT.

The V and J genes are TRBV18 and TRBJ2-1; 12 nucleotides agree with TRBD2. Germline assignment: CDR1 KGHSH and CDR2 LQKENI. Trimming at V came to 5 bases and at J to 8 bases, leaving 13 bases not matched to a gene. The CDR3 contains 17 residues. CDR3 nucleotides: TGTGCCAGCTCATCTCAAACCGGGACTAGCGGGTACTATGAGCAGTTCTTC. Translating it yields CASSSQTGTSGYYEQFF.

V gene TRBV30 combines with J gene TRBJ2-7; a possible D gene is TRBD1 (5 bases). The CDR3 totals 12 residues. V gave up 2 bases and J gave up 3 bases, with 8 bases separating them. Germline V lookup: CDR1 GTSNPN, CDR2 SVGIG (reference sequence). CDR3 protein: CAWSRGSYEQYF. The CDR3 DNA is TGTGCCTGGAGTAGGGGAAGCTACGAGCAGTACTTC. The complete variable domain, with remaining parts taken from reference TRBV30 and TRBJ2-7, reads SQTIHQWPATLVQPVGSPLSLECTVEGTSNPNLYWYRQAAGRGLQLLFYSVGIGQISSEVPQNLSASRPQDRQFILSSKKLLLSDSGFYLCAWSRGSYEQYFGPGTRLTVT.

The rearrangement joins TRBV2 to TRBJ1-2; 7 bases are a match to TRBD1. Germline V gene sequence: CDR1 SNHLY, CDR2 FYNNEI. The CDR3 contains 14 residues. V dropped 6 bases and J dropped 0; count of bases not matched to a gene: 4. CDR3 in amino acids: CASRGDSTNYGYTF. The DNA for the CDR3 is TGTGCCAGCAGAGGGGACAGCACTAACTATGGCTACACCTTC.